These T cell receptor beta chains were read from a single sample in a study of identical twins. TCRdb reprocessed the 5' RACE reads with MiXCR, giving one entry per CDR3 protein. Among some 730,000 distinct CDR3 sequences listed, around a sixth were seen once. The same sample was also studied in work on T cells expressing NK-cell markers.

Sequenced sample: PBMCs. Receptors were obtained from a woman aged 18-29 years in good health. CDR3s include the opening cysteine and the closing phenylalanine or tryptophan. The D gene is left open where the match is weak. Clone size is given for some rows only: seen once, a few or many times, or a class if the clone is expanded.

clone_size,d_call,v_call,j_call,cdr3_nt,cdr3_aa
.,TRBD1,TRBV7-2,TRBJ1-5,TGTGCCAGCAGCCGCGGTGACAGGGCTAACCAGCCCCAGCATTTT,CASSRGDRANQPQHF
.,TRBD1,TRBV5-1,TRBJ2-7,TGCGCCAGCGCTCGTCTCGGGACAGGGGGTTACGAGCAGTACTTC,CASARLGTGGYEQYF
many,.,TRBV7-8,TRBJ1-2,TGTGCCAGCAGCCGCACCCAGGACGTCTATGGCTACACCTTC,CASSRTQDVYGYTF
few,.,TRBV7-9,TRBJ1-1,TGTGCCAGCAACACCGTTCGGGGGCCAAACACTGAAGCTTTCTTT,CASNTVRGPNTEAFF
.,TRBD1,TRBV9,TRBJ1-2,TGTGCCAGCAGCGGGCGTCGCGCAGGGGGTATAGTAGATGGCTACACCTTC,CASSGRRAGGIVDGYTF
many,.,TRBV5-1,TRBJ2-7,TGCGCCAGCAGACTGGACTTGAGCTCCTACGAGCAGTACTTC,CASRLDLSSYEQYF
few,.,TRBV20-1,TRBJ2-7,TGCAGTGCGAGACTAGTTTACGGCGCCAGCGAGCAGTACTTC,CSARLVYGASEQYF
.,.,TRBV5-5,TRBJ1-2,TGTGCCAGCAGCTTGGGGAGCAGGGAGGGCTATGGCTACACCTTC,CASSLGSREGYGYTF
many,TRBD1,TRBV12-3/TRBV12-4,TRBJ2-2,TGTGCCAGCAGTTTCGTACAGGGGTACACCGGGGAGCTGTTTTTT,CASSFVQGYTGELFF
few,.,TRBV20-1,TRBJ1-5,TGCAGCCGGGCGCGCCCTGGTCAGCCCCAGCATTTT,CSRARPGQPQHF
.,TRBD1,TRBV7-9,TRBJ2-2,TGTGCCACCCAGACAGGGGGCCTCGGGGAGCTGTTTTTT,CATQTGGLGELFF
.,.,TRBV5-1,TRBJ1-6,TGCGCCAGCAGCTTTAAGCAGAGCTCCTATAATTCACCCCTCCACTTT,CASSFKQSSYNSPLHF
many,.,TRBV5-1,TRBJ1-2,TGCGCCAGCAGAGCCAGCCAGGGGTACGGCTACACCTTC,CASRASQGYGYTF
.,.,TRBV5-1,TRBJ1-4,TGCGCCAGCAGCTTCGCGCCAGACACTAATGAAAAACTGTTTTTT,CASSFAPDTNEKLFF
few,.,TRBV4-1,TRBJ2-3,TGCGCCAGCAGCCATAACGACCGCACAGATACGCAGTATTTT,CASSHNDRTDTQYF
.,TRBD2,TRBV4-3,TRBJ2-1,TGCGCCAGCAGCCAAGATCGGGGCGGGAGGGCCAAATACAATGAGCAGTTCTTC,CASSQDRGGRAKYNEQFF
.,TRBD2,TRBV9,TRBJ2-2,TGTGCCAGCAGCCCCTCCAGCGGGGGGAGGATCAAGAACGGGGAGCTGTTTTTT,CASSPSSGGRIKNGELFF
few,.,TRBV9,TRBJ1-1,TGTGCCAGCAGCGTATCCGGCATGAACACTGAAGCTTTCTTT,CASSVSGMNTEAFF
.,.,TRBV30,TRBJ2-7,TGTGCCTGGAGTTATCGGTACGAGCAGTACTTC,CAWSYRYEQYF
few,.,TRBV7-9,TRBJ2-7,TGTGCCAGCAGCTTAGCGGTCGGAATAGCTTGGGAGCAGTACTTC,CASSLAVGIAWEQYF
few,TRBD2,TRBV12-3/TRBV12-4,TRBJ2-1,TGTGCCAGCAGGCGCCGACTAGCGGGAGGGCAGTTCTTC,CASRRRLAGGQFF
few,TRBD2,TRBV7-2,TRBJ2-3,TGTGCCAGCAGCCGAGGGGGAGCGGGAGTAGAGGATACGCAGTATTTT,CASSRGGAGVEDTQYF
few,.,TRBV5-6,TRBJ1-2,TGTGCCAGCAGCACCGAAAGGAGACCGGGCTATGGCTACACCTTC,CASSTERRPGYGYTF
.,TRBD2,TRBV20-1,TRBJ2-1,TGCAGTGCTAGATCCTTACTAGCGGGCAACAATGAGCAGTTCTTC,CSARSLLAGNNEQFF
few,.,TRBV7-2,TRBJ1-1,TGTGCCAGCAGCTTAAGGAAGGGAACAGGCGCTCTCACTGAAGCTTTCTTT,CASSLRKGTGALTEAFF
few,TRBD2,TRBV10-3,TRBJ2-5,TGTGCCATCAAAAGGGGACTACAAGAGACCCAGTACTTC,CAIKRGLQETQYF
many,.,TRBV12-3/TRBV12-4,TRBJ1-2,TGTGCCAGCAGTCCACAGGCTAACTATGGCTACACCTTC,CASSPQANYGYTF
.,.,TRBV18,TRBJ2-1,TGTGCCAGCTCACCACCCATAAGGGGTGAGCAGTTCTTC,CASSPPIRGEQFF
few,TRBD2,TRBV6-5,TRBJ2-1,TGTGCCAGCAGTTACATGGTAGCGGGGATAAATGAGCAGTTCTTC,CASSYMVAGINEQFF
few,.,TRBV12-3/TRBV12-4,TRBJ2-7,TGTGCCAGTGTAAACTGGGGGATTAACGGCGAGCAGTACTTC,CASVNWGINGEQYF
few,.,TRBV11-2,TRBJ2-7,TGTGCCAGCAGCTTAGAGGGGGGTGGACAGGCTGTTAAGTACTTC,CASSLEGGGQAVKYF
few,TRBD2,TRBV11-2,TRBJ2-1,TGTGCCAGCAGCTTCAGGTTCGGGACTAGCGGGGACTACAATGAGCAGTTCTTC,CASSFRFGTSGDYNEQFF
.,TRBD1,TRBV5-5,TRBJ2-1,TGTGCCAGCAGCTCCTGGGGAACAGGGGGAAACGAGCAGTTCTTC,CASSSWGTGGNEQFF
.,.,TRBV20-1,TRBJ2-2,TGCAGTGCTAGAGATGTGGCGGGGGAGCTGTTTTTT,CSARDVAGELFF
few,.,TRBV20-1,TRBJ1-1,TGCAGTGCTAGAAAATCGGGACCGCACACTGAAGCTTTCTTT,CSARKSGPHTEAFF
.,.,TRBV29-1,TRBJ2-7,TGCAGCGTTCAAGGGGGGAGCGGGGAAGAGCAGTACTTC,CSVQGGSGEEQYF
.,.,TRBV6-1,TRBJ2-6,TGTGCCAGCAGTGCCTACAAGTGGGCCAACGTCCTGACTTTC,CASSAYKWANVLTF
few,TRBD2,TRBV12-3/TRBV12-4,TRBJ2-3,TGTGCCAGCAGTTCGAGCGGGAGAATGGATACGCAGTATTTT,CASSSSGRMDTQYF
few,.,TRBV10-3,TRBJ1-2,TGTGCCATCAGTGGGGACCGGGACGGAGTTCGGGGCTACACCTTC,CAISGDRDGVRGYTF
.,.,TRBV25-1,TRBJ2-3,TGTGCCAGCAGTGAAGGAGAGGTCGGGCAGTATTTT,CASSEGEVGQYF
few,.,TRBV7-2,TRBJ2-3,TGTGCCAGCAGCTCCCGACTGGGGTTCACAGATACGCAGTATTTT,CASSSRLGFTDTQYF
.,TRBD2,TRBV4-3,TRBJ2-3,TGCGCCAGCAGCCAAGATCGCCTAGCGGGAGCATCGGATACGCAGTATTTT,CASSQDRLAGASDTQYF
many,.,TRBV12-3/TRBV12-4,TRBJ2-7,TGTGCCAGCAGTTTAGGTGCAGGGAGCGAGCAGTACTTC,CASSLGAGSEQYF
.,.,TRBV20-1,TRBJ2-1,TGCAGTGCTAGAGAGAAAGGGAAGGGGGAGAGTAGCCACAATGAGCAGTTCTTC,CSAREKGKGESSHNEQFF
few,.,TRBV20-1,TRBJ2-5,TGCAGTGCTTACGGACTACTGCAAGAGACCCAGTACTTC,CSAYGLLQETQYF
few,TRBD2,TRBV5-1,TRBJ2-2,TGCGCCACTATGGGACTAGCGGACACCGGGGAGCTGTTTTTT,CATMGLADTGELFF
many,TRBD1,TRBV5-1,TRBJ1-5,TGCGCCAGCAGCCCGACAGGGGATCAGCCCCAGCATTTT,CASSPTGDQPQHF
.,TRBD2,TRBV4-3,TRBJ2-7,TGCGCCAGCAGCCAAGAGGTAGCGGGAGGGCCGAGGGACGAGCAGTACTTC,CASSQEVAGGPRDEQYF
.,TRBD1,TRBV27,TRBJ2-1,TGTGCCAGCAGTTTAGGGACAGGGGCTATCAATGAGCAGTTCTTC,CASSLGTGAINEQFF